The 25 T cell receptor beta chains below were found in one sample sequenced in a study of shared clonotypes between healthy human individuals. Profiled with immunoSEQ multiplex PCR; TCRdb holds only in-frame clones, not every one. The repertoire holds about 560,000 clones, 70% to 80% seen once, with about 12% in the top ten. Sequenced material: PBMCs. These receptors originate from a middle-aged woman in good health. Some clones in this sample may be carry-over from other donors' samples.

As DNA, the CDR3 is TGCGCCAGCAGCTCGGGTGGGAGAAGTAAAGAGACCCAGTACTTC. As protein: CASSSGGRSKETQYF. The rearrangement links TRBV5-1 to TRBJ2-5; possible D gene TRBD2, 5 bases. Looked up from germline, CDR1 is SGHRS and CDR2 is YFSETQ. The CDR3 is 15 residues long. Trimming took 3 bases from V and 3 from J, leaving 15 bases between them. The complete variable domain, with remaining parts taken from reference TRBV5-1 and TRBJ2-5, reads KAGVTQTPRYLIKTRGQQVTLSCSPISGHRSVSWYQQTPGQGLQFLFEYFSETQRNKGNFPGRFSGRQFSNSRSEMNVSTLELGDSALYLCASSSGGRSKETQYFGPGTRLLVL.

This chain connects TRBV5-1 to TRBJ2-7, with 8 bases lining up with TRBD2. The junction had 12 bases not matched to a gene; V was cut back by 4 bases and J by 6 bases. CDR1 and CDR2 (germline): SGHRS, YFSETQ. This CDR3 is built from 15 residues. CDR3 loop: CASSRDSSGSSEQYF. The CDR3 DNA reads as TGCGCCAGCAGCCGTGACTCGAGCGGGAGTTCCGAGCAGTACTTC.

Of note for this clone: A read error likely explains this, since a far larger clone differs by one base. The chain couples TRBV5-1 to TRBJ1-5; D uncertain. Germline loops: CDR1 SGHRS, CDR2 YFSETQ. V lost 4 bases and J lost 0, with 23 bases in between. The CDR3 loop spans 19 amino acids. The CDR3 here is CASSPPLARPEHSNQPQHF. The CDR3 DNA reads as TGCGCCAGCAGCCCTCCCCTGGCCCGACCCGAACATAGCAATCAGCCCCAGCATTTT.

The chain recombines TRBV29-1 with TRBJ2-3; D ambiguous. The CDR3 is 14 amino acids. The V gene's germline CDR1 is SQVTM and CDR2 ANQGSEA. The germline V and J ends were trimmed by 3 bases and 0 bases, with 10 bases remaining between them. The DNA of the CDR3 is TGCAGCGTTGATTACGGTATTAGCACAGATACGCAGTATTTT. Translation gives CSVDYGISTDTQYF.

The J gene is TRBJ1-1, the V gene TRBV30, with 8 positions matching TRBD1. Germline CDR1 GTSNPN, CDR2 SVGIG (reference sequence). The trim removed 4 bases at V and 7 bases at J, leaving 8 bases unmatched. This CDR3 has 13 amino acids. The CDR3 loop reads CAWNALGTGEAFF. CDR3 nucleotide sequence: TGTGCCTGGAACGCCCTGGGGACAGGTGAAGCTTTCTTT.

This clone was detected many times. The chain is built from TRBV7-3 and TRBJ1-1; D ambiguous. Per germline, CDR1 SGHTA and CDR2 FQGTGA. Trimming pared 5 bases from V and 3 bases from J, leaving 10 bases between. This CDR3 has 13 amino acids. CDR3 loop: CASSPNGDTEAFF. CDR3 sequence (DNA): TGTGCCAGCAGCCCTAATGGGGACACTGAAGCTTTCTTT.

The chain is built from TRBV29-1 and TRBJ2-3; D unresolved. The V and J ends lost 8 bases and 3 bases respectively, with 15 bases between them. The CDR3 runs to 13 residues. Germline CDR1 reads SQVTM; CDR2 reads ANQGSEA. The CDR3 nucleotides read TGCAGCACCTCCTCTAGTAGTACAGATACGCAGTATTTT. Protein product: CSTSSSSTDTQYF.

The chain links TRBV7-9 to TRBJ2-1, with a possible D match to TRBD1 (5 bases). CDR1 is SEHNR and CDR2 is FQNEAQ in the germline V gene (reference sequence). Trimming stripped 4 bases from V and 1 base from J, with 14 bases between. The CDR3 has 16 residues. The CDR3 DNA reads TGTGCCAGCAGCTCCCCAGAAGGGGCTTCCTACAATGAGCAGTTCTTC. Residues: CASSSPEGASYNEQFF.

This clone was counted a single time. This chain's CDR3 is CASSPLGLAGANEQFF. The CDR3 nucleotides read TGTGCCAGCAGTCCCTTGGGCCTAGCGGGAGCTAATGAGCAGTTCTTC. The J gene is TRBJ2-1, the V gene TRBV28, with 10 bases lining up with TRBD2. Trimming took 5 bases from V and 7 from J; bases not matched to a gene: 11. Germline CDR1 MDHEN, CDR2 SYDVKM. The CDR3 is made up of 16 amino acids.

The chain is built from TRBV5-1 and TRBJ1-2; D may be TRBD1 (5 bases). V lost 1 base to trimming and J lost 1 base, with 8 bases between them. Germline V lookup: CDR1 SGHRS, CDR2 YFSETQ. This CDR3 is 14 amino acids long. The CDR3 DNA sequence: TGCGCCAGCAGCTTGCAGGGTAATAACTATGGCTACACCTTC. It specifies CASSLQGNNYGYTF. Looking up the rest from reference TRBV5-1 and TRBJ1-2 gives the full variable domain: KAGVTQTPRYLIKTRGQQVTLSCSPISGHRSVSWYQQTPGQGLQFLFEYFSETQRNKGNFPGRFSGRQFSNSRSEMNVSTLELGDSALYLCASSLQGNNYGYTFGSGTRLTVV.

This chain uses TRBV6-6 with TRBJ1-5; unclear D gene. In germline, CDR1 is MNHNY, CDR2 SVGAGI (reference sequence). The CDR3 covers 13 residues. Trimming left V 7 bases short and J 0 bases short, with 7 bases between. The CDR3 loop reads CASTSYSNQPQHF. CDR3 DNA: TGTGCCAGCACCTCTTATAGCAATCAGCCCCAGCATTTT.

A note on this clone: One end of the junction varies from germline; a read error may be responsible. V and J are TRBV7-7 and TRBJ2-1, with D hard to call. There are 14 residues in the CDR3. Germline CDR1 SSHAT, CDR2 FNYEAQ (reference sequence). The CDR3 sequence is CASSLDDSYNEQFF. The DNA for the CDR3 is TGTGCTAGCAGCTTAGACGACTCCTACAATGAGCAGTTCTTC.

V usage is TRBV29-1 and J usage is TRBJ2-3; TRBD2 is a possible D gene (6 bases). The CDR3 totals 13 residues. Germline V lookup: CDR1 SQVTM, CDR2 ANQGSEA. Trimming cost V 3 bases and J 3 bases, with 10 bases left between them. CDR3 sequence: CSVEGTRTDTQYF. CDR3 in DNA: TGCAGCGTTGAGGGGACTCGGACAGATACGCAGTATTTT.

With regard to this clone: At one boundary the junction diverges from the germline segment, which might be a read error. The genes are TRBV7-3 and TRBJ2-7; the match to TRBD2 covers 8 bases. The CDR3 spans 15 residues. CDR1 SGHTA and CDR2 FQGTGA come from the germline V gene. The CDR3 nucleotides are TGTGCCAGCAGCGTAACGGGAGGGCAATTCGAGGAGCAGTACTTC. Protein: CASSVTGGQFEEQYF.

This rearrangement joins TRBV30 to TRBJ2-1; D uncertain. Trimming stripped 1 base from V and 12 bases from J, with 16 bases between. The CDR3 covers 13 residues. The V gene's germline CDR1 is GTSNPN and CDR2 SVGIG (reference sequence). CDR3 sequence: CAWSGGILDRQFF. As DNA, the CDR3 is TGTGCCTGGAGTGGTGGTATCCTAGATCGGCAGTTCTTC.

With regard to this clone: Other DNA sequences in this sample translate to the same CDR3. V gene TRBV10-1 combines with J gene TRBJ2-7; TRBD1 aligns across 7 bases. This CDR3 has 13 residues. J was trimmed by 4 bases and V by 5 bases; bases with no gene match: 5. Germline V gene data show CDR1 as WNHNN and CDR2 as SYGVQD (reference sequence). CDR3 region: CASSRDSSYEQYF. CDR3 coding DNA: TGCGCCAGCAGTAGGGACAGCTCATACGAGCAGTACTTC.

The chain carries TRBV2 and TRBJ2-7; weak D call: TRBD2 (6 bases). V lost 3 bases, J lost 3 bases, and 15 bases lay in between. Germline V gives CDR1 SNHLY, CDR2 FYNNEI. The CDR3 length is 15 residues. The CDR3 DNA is TGTGCCAGCAGTGATAGCGGTGTCTTCGGCTACGAGCAGTACTTC. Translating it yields CASSDSGVFGYEQYF.

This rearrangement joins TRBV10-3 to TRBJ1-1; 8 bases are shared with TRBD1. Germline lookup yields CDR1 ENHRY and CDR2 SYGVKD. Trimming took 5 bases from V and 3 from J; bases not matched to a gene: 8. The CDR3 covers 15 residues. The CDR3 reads CAISPLPQGDTEAFF. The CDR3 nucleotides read TGTGCCATCAGTCCCCTGCCACAGGGGGACACTGAAGCTTTCTTT.

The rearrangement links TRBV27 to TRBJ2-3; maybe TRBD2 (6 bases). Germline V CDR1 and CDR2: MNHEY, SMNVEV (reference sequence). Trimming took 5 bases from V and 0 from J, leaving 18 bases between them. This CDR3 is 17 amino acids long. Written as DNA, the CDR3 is TGTGCCAGCAGTCCCCGTGGTAGCGGAACTAGCACAGATACGCAGTATTTT. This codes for CASSPRGSGTSTDTQYF.

CDR3 amino acids: CASSIDVREAYEQYF. The CDR3 coding sequence is TGTGCCAGTAGTATAGATGTACGTGAGGCCTACGAGCAGTACTTC. The chain combines TRBV19 with TRBJ2-7; D is unresolved. CDR1 and CDR2 from the germline V gene are LNHDA and SQIVND (reference sequence). The CDR3 is made up of 15 amino acids. Trimming pared 0 bases from V and 2 bases from J, leaving 11 bases between.

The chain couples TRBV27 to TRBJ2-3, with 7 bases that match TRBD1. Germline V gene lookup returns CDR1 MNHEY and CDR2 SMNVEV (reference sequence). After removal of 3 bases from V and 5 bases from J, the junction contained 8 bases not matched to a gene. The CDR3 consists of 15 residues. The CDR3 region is CASSFRAGGIDTQYF. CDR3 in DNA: TGTGCCAGCAGTTTCAGGGCAGGGGGTATAGATACGCAGTATTTT.

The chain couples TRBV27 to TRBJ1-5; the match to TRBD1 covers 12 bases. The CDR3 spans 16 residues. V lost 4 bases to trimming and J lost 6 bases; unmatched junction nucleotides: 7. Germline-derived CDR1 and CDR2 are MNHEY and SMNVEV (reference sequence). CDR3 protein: CASSSGTGGEGQPQHF. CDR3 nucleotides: TGTGCCAGCAGTTCCGGGACAGGGGGCGAGGGTCAGCCCCAGCATTTT.

The CDR3 DNA follows: TGTGCCAGCAGCCCAATACGGGGCGCGACAGGGGTTTTGTACGAGCAGTACTTC. It specifies CASSPIRGATGVLYEQYF. The chain employs TRBV11-2 and TRBJ2-7; 8 nucleotides line up with TRBD1. Per the germline V gene, CDR1 is SGHAT and CDR2 is FQNNGV. This CDR3 has 18 amino acids. J gave up 4 bases and V 5 bases, and 19 bases lay outside the gene matches.

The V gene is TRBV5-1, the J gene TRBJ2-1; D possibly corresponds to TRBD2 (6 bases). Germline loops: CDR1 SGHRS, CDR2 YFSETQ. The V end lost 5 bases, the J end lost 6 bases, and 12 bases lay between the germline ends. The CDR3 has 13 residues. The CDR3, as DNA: TGCGCCAGCAGTGAGCTAGCGTCCAATGAGCAGTTCTTC. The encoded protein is CASSELASNEQFF.

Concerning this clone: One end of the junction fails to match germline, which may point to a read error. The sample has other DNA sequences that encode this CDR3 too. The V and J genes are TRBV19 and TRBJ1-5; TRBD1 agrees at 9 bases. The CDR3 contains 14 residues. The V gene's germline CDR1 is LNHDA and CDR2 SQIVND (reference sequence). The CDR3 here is CASSTQGAHQPQHF. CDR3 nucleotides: TGTGCCAGTAGTACACAGGGGGCCCATCAACCCCAGCATTTT. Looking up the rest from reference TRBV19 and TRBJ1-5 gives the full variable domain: DGGITQSPKYLFRKEGQNVTLSCEQNLNHDAMYWYRQDPGQGLRLIYYSQIVNDFQKGDIAEGYSVSREKKESFPLTVTSAQKNPTAFYLCASSTQGAHQPQHFGDGTRLSIL.